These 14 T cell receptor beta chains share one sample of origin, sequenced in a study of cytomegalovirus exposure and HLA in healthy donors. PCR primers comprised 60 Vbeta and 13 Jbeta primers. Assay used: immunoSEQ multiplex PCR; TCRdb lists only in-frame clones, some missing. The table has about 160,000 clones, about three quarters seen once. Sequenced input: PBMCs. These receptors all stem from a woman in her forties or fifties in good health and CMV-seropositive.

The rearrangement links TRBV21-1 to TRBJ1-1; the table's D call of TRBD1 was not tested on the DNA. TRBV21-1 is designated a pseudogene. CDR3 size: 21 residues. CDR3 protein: CASSKGEWGSAGGSWDTEAFF. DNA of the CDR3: TGTGCCAGCAGCAAAGGAGAATGGGGATCAGCAGGGGGCAGTTGGGACACTGAAGCTTTCTTT.

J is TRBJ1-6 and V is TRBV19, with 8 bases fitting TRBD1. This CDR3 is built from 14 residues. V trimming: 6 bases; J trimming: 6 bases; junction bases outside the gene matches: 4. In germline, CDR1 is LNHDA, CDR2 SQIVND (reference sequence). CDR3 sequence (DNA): TGTGCCAGTAGGGACAGGGAGAGTAATTCACCCCTCCACTTT. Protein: CASRDRESNSPLHF.

The CDR3, as DNA: TGTGCCAGCGAGGTGGTTCCCGGAGGGGATGAGCAGTTCTTC. Its protein product is CASEVVPGGDEQFF. The V gene is TRBV28, the J gene TRBJ2-1; maybe TRBD2 (6 bases). Looked up from germline, CDR1 is MDHEN and CDR2 is SYDVKM. V lost 8 bases and J lost 8, with 19 bases in between. CDR3 length: 14 amino acids.

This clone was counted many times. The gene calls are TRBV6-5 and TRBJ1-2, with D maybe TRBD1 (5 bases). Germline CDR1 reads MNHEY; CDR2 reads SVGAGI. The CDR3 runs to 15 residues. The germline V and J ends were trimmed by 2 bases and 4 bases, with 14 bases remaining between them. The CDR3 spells CASSYRRAGGYGYTF. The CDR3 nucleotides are TGTGCCAGCAGTTACCGCAGGGCAGGCGGCTATGGCTACACCTTC.

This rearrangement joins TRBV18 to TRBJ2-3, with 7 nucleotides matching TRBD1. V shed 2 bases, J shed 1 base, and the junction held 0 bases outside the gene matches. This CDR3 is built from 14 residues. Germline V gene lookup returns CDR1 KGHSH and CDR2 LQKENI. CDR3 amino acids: CASSPTGGTDTQYF. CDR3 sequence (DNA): TGTGCCAGCTCACCAACAGGGGGCACAGATACGCAGTATTTT.

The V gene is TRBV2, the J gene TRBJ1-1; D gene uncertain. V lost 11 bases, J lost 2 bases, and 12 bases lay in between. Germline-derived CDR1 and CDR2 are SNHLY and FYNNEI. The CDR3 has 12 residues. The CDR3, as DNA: TGTGCCGGACGGGGAGAAAACACTGAAGCTTTCTTT. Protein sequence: CAGRGENTEAFF.

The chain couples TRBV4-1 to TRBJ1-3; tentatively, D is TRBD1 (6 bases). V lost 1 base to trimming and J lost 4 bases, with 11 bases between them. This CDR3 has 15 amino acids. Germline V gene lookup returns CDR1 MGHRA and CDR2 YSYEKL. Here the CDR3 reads CASSQGGGRGNTIYF. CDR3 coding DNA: TGCGCCAGCAGCCAAGGGGGGGGCAGAGGAAACACCATATATTTT.

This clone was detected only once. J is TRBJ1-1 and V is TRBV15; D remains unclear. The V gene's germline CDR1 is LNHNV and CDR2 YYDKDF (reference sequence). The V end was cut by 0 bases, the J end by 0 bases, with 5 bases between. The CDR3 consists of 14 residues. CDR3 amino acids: CATSRDPVNTEAFF. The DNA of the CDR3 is TGTGCCACCAGCAGAGATCCAGTGAACACTGAAGCTTTCTTT.

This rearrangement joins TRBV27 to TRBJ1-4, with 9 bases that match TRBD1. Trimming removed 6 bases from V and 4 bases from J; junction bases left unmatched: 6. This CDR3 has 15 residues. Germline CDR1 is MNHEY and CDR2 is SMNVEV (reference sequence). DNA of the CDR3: TGTGCCAGCAGGAGAGGACAGGGGAATAATGAAAAACTGTTTTTT. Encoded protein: CASRRGQGNNEKLFF.

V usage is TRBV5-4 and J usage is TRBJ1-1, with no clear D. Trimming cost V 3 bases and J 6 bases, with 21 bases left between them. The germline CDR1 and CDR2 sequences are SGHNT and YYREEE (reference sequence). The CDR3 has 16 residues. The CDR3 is CASSSVSVPGVAEAFF. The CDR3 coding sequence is TGTGCCAGCAGCTCGGTGAGCGTCCCCGGGGTGGCTGAAGCTTTCTTT.

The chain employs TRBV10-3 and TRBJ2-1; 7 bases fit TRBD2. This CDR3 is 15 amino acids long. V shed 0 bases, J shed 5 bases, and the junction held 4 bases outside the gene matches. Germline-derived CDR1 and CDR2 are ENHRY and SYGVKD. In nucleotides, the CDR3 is TGTGCCATCAGTGAGTCGGGGGAGGGGCACAATGAGCAGTTCTTC. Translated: CAISESGEGHNEQFF.

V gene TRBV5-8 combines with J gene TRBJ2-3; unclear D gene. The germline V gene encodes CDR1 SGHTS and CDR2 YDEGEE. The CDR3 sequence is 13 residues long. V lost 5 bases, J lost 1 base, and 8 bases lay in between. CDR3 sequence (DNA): TGTGCCAGCAGTTATTCGGGCACAGATACGCAGTATTTT. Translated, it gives CASSYSGTDTQYF.

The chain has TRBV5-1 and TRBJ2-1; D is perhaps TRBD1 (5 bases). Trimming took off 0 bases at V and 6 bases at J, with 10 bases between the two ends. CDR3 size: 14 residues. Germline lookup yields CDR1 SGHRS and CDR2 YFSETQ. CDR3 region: CASSLGQGGNEQFF. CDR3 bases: TGCGCCAGCAGCTTGGGGCAGGGTGGCAATGAGCAGTTCTTC.

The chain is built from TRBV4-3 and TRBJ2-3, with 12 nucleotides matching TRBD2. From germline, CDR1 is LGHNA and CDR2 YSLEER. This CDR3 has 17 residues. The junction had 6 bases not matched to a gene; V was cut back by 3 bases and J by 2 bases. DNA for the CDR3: TGCGCCAGCAGCCAGGATCTAGCGGGGGGGTACACAGATACGCAGTATTTT. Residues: CASSQDLAGGYTDTQYF.